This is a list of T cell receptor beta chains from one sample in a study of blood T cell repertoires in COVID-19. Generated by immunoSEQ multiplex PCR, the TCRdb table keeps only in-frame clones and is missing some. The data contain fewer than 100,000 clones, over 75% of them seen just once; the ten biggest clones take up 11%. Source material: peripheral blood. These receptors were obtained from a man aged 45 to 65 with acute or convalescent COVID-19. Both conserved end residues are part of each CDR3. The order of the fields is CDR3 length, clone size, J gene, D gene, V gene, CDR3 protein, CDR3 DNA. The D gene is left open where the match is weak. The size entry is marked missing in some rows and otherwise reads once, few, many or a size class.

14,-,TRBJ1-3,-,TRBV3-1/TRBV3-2,CASSPRETGNTIYF,TGTGCCAGCAGCCCCCGAGAGACTGGAAACACCATATATTTT
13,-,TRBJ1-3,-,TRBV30,CAWNGHSGNTIYF,TGTGCCTGGAACGGACACTCTGGAAACACCATATATTTT
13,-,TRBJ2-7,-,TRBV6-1,CASWGGGIYEQYF,TGTGCCAGCTGGGGAGGGGGGATCTACGAGCAGTACTTC
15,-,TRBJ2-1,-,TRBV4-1,CASTTAREAYNEQFF,TGCGCCAGCACCACTGCCAGGGAGGCCTACAATGAGCAGTTCTTC
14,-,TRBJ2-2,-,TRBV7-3,CASSANRVTGELFF,TGTGCCAGCAGCGCTAACAGGGTCACCGGGGAGCTGTTTTTT
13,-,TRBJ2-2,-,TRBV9,CASSAQGGGELFF,TGTGCCAGCAGCGCCCAAGGGGGCGGGGAGCTGTTTTTT
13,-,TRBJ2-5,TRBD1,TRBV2,CASSHRGGETQYF,TGTGCCAGCAGTCACAGGGGTGGTGAGACCCAGTACTTC
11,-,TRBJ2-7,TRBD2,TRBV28,CSSGPSYEQYF,TGTTCTAGCGGCCCCTCCTACGAGCAGTACTTC
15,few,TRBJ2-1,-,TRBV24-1,CATSDGTHWGSEQFF,TGTGCCACCAGTGATGGGACACACTGGGGCAGTGAGCAGTTCTTC
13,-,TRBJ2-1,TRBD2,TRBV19,CASSIGLANEQFF,TGTGCCAGTAGTATAGGACTAGCGAATGAGCAGTTCTTC
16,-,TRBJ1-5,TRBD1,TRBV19,CASSYPGQGSNQPQHF,TGTGCCAGTAGTTACCCCGGACAGGGCAGCAATCAGCCCCAGCATTTT
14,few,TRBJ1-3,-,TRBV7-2,CASSFDNSGNTIYF,TGTGCCAGCAGCTTTGACAACTCTGGAAACACCATATATTTT
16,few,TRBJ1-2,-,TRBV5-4,CASTRRGREVGYGYTF,TGTGCCAGCACCAGGAGGGGTAGGGAGGTCGGCTATGGCTACACCTTC